A single sample gave rise to the 21 T cell receptor beta chains below, sequenced in a study of blood T cell repertoires in COVID-19. Using immunoSEQ multiplex PCR, the repertoire was profiled, and TCRdb retains in-frame clones only, with some absent. Here the sample spans 50,000 to 75,000 clones, 90% to 95% being singletons. Sequenced material: peripheral blood. The receptors derive from a human donor in a cohort sampled during active COVID-19.

This clone was seen just once. At one end, the junction sequence differs from germline, possibly due to a read error. The chain combines TRBV4-1 with TRBJ2-3; TRBD2 matches at 8 bases. This CDR3 is 15 amino acids long. Germline CDR1 MGHRA, CDR2 YSYEKL. The CDR3, as DNA: TGCGCCCGCAGCCGAACGGGGGGGGCCACAGATACGCAGTATTTT. Residues: CARSRTGGATDTQYF.

The rearrangement uses TRBV6-5 and TRBJ2-7; D unresolved. V lost 2 bases, J lost 4 bases, and 15 bases lay in between. This CDR3 comprises 15 residues. The germline V gene encodes CDR1 MNHEY and CDR2 SVGAGI. CDR3 protein: CASSYQVRFPYEQYF. The CDR3 DNA follows: TGTGCCAGCAGTTACCAGGTCCGGTTTCCTTACGAGCAGTACTTC.

The chain combines TRBV7-2 with TRBJ2-5; D may be TRBD1 (6 bases). Germline V gene lookup returns CDR1 SGHTA and CDR2 FQGNSA. Deletions cut 3 bases from V and 4 bases from J, with 9 bases between. The CDR3 is 13 amino acids. The CDR3 protein is CASSFSRGETQYF. The CDR3, as DNA: TGTGCCAGCAGCTTTAGCAGGGGAGAGACCCAGTACTTC.

The rearrangement links TRBV20-1 to TRBJ1-6, with D maybe TRBD1 (5 bases). Trimming pared 3 bases from V and 4 bases from J, leaving 16 bases between. The CDR3 is made up of 16 amino acids. Germline V gives CDR1 DFQATT, CDR2 SNEGSKA (reference sequence). The CDR3 protein is CSASGALSGYNSPLHF. CDR3 coding DNA: TGCAGTGCTAGTGGGGCCTTGTCGGGGTATAATTCACCCCTCCACTTT.

The chain is built from TRBV2 and TRBJ2-1, with D unresolved. The V end lost 5 bases, the J end lost 7 bases, and 18 bases lay between the germline ends. The germline CDR1 and CDR2 sequences are SNHLY and FYNNEI. CDR3 length: 15 residues. This CDR3 is CASSPNVGIWNEQFF. CDR3 DNA sequence: TGTGCCAGCAGTCCAAATGTGGGCATATGGAATGAGCAGTTCTTC.

The rearrangement uses TRBV15 and TRBJ2-3, with 7 bases matching TRBD1. This CDR3 has 15 amino acids. Per germline, CDR1 LNHNV and CDR2 YYDKDF (reference sequence). The V segment lost 1 base and the J segment 4 bases; nucleotides outside the gene matches: 5. This chain's CDR3 is CATSRARGWADTQYF. CDR3 nucleotides: TGTGCCACCAGCAGAGCCAGGGGGTGGGCAGATACGCAGTATTTT. The full variable domain, completed using reference TRBV15 and TRBJ2-3, is DAMVIQNPRYQVTQFGKPVTLSCSQTLNHNVMYWYQQKSSQAPKLLFHYYDKDFNNEADTPDNFQSRRPNTSFCFLDIRSPGLGDTAMYLCATSRARGWADTQYFGPGTRLTVL.

This rearrangement joins TRBV2 to TRBJ2-7; 8 bases are shared with TRBD2. Germline V gene data show CDR1 as SNHLY and CDR2 as FYNNEI. This CDR3 contains 14 residues. V dropped 4 bases and J dropped 5; count of bases not matched to a gene: 7. CDR3 nucleotides: TGTGCCAGCAGTGGCGGGAGGAAGACCGACGAGCAGTACTTC. As protein: CASSGGRKTDEQYF. Full variable domain (remainder filled in from reference TRBV2 and TRBJ2-7): EPEVTQTPSHQVTQMGQEVILRCVPISNHLYFYWYRQILGQKVEFLVSFYNNEISEKSEIFDDQFSVERPDGSNFTLKIRSTKLEDSAMYFCASSGGRKTDEQYFGPGTRLTVT.

The count of this clone is one. V gene TRBV15 combines with J gene TRBJ2-5; a possible D gene is TRBD1 (6 bases). The germline gives CDR1 LNHNV, CDR2 YYDKDF (reference sequence). Trimming took off 10 bases at V and 2 bases at J, with 14 bases between the two ends. CDR3 length equals 13 residues. The CDR3 DNA follows: TGTGCCAGTTCCCGGGACACACAAGAGACCCAGTACTTC. Its translation is CASSRDTQETQYF.

The CDR3 DNA follows: TGTGCCAGCAGCGTAGAGGTAGGGGGCCCCTACAATGAGCAGTTCTTC. Amino acid sequence: CASSVEVGGPYNEQFF. This sequence joins TRBV9 and TRBJ2-1; 7 bases are a match to TRBD1. Germline-derived CDR1 and CDR2 are SGDLS and YYNGEE. The CDR3 has 16 residues. The V segment lost 0 bases and the J segment 2 bases; nucleotides outside the gene matches: 5.

CDR3 residues: CASSGGSGRSLDEQYF. CDR3 DNA: TGCGCCAGCAGTGGCGGTAGCGGGAGGTCCCTCGACGAGCAGTACTTC. V is TRBV10-2 and J is TRBJ2-7, with TRBD2 identical over 10 bases. The CDR3 has 16 residues. The germline V gene has CDR1 WSHSY and CDR2 SAAADI. J lost 5 bases, V lost 4 bases, and 11 bases had no gene match.

The CDR3 DNA follows: TGTGCCAGCAGCCAGATGCAGGGGGCAGGGGGCTACACCTTC. This translates into CASSQMQGAGGYTF. V gene TRBV16 combines with J gene TRBJ1-2, with 8 bases lining up with TRBD1. The CDR3 totals 14 residues. The germline V gene has CDR1 KGHSY and CDR2 FQNENV. Trimming took 3 bases from V and 8 from J; bases not matched to a gene: 8.

The chain uses TRBV6-5 and TRBJ1-1; D not certain. CDR3 length equals 14 residues. Trimming removed 0 bases at V and 8 bases at J, with 13 bases between. CDR1 MNHEY and CDR2 SVGAGI come from the germline V gene. The CDR3 loop reads CASSYSLWETEAFF. CDR3 in DNA: TGTGCCAGCAGTTACTCCTTGTGGGAGACAGAAGCTTTCTTT.

The chain uses TRBV3-1 (or the pseudogene TRBV3-2) and TRBJ2-3; 10 positions agree with TRBD2. Germline V lookup: CDR1 LGHDT, CDR2 YNNKEL (reference sequence). The CDR3 covers 15 residues. With V trimmed by 4 bases and J by 4 bases, 5 bases remained unmatched. CDR3 protein: CASSRSSGSADTQYF. DNA of the CDR3: TGTGCCAGCAGCCGTTCTAGCGGGAGCGCAGATACGCAGTATTTT.

The V gene is TRBV15, the J gene TRBJ1-1; D ambiguous. The CDR3 runs 13 residues. The V gene lost 1 base and the J gene lost 2 bases, with 5 bases spanning the gap. Germline CDR1 is LNHNV and CDR2 is YYDKDF (reference sequence). CDR3 residues: CATSRGRNTEAFF. The CDR3 coding sequence is TGTGCCACCAGCAGAGGGAGAAACACTGAAGCTTTCTTT.

This clone was seen just once. The rearrangement joins TRBV6-5 to TRBJ2-1, with TRBD2 matching 9 bases. With V trimmed by 4 bases and J by 1 base, 5 bases remained unmatched. There are 16 residues in the CDR3. CDR1 is MNHEY, CDR2 SVGAGI, per germline. CDR3 region: CASSSKLAGSYNEQFF. The CDR3, as DNA: TGTGCCAGCAGTTCGAAGCTAGCGGGGTCCTACAATGAGCAGTTCTTC.

This clone was recorded once. Here the CDR3 reads CASRPTGGLHQPQHF. The CDR3 nucleotides are TGCGCCAGCAGACCGACAGGGGGCCTTCATCAGCCCCAGCATTTT. The chain links TRBV5-1 to TRBJ1-5, with 10 bases that match TRBD1. V lost 5 bases to trimming and J lost 5 bases; unmatched junction nucleotides: 7. CDR1 SGHRS and CDR2 YFSETQ come from the germline V gene. The CDR3 covers 15 residues.

This chain joins TRBV5-3 and TRBJ1-2, with 7 bases aligning to TRBD1. TRBV5-3 qualifies as an ORF whose function is uncertain. This CDR3 is built from 14 residues. V trimming: 4 bases; J trimming: 2 bases; junction bases outside the gene matches: 5. The CDR3 bases are TGTGCCAGAAGCCTGGGGACAGCGAACTATGGCTACACCTTC. Its translation is CARSLGTANYGYTF.

The chain uses TRBV7-3 and TRBJ2-3, with D perhaps matching TRBD2 (5 bases). Trimming removed 5 bases from V and 5 bases from J, with 14 bases in between. CDR1 and CDR2 from the germline V gene are SGHTA and FQGTGA. There are 14 residues in the CDR3. CDR3: CASSSLMGRDTQYF. CDR3 DNA: TGTGCCAGCAGCAGCTTAATGGGGAGAGATACGCAGTATTTT.

The gene calls are TRBV5-1 and TRBJ2-3; possible D gene TRBD1, 5 bases. The V and J ends lost 4 bases and 5 bases respectively, with 11 bases between them. Germline V gives CDR1 SGHRS, CDR2 YFSETQ. This CDR3 is built from 13 residues. The CDR3: CASSTARVDTQYF. The CDR3 coding sequence is TGCGCCAGCAGCACCGCCAGGGTAGATACGCAGTATTTT.

This CDR3 reads CASSIGLNQPQHF. Written as DNA, the CDR3 is TGTGCCAGCAGTATCGGACTTAATCAGCCCCAGCATTTT. V gene TRBV28 combines with J gene TRBJ1-5; no clear D gene. The CDR3 is made up of 13 amino acids. Per the germline V gene, CDR1 is MDHEN and CDR2 is SYDVKM. V shed 5 bases and J shed 4 bases, with 9 bases lying between them.

The chain combines TRBV4-1 with TRBJ2-5, with a possible D match to TRBD2 (5 bases). This CDR3 has 16 amino acids. Trimming stripped 2 bases from V and 4 bases from J, with 17 bases between. The germline V gene encodes CDR1 MGHRA and CDR2 YSYEKL. The CDR3 nucleotides are TGCGCCAGCAGCCAAAGGTCCCGGGGTCCGGCAGAGACCCAGTACTTC. Translation gives CASSQRSRGPAETQYF.